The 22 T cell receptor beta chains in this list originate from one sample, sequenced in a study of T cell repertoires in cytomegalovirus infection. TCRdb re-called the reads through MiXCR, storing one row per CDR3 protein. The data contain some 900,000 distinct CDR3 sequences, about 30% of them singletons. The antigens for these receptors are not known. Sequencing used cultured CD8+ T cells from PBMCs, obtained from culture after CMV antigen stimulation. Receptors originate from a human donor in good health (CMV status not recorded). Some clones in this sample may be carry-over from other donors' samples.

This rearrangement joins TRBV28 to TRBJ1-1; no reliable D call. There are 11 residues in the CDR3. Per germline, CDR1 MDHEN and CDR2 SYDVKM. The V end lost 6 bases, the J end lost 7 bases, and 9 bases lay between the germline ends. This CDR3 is CASSGLHEAFF. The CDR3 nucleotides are TGTGCCAGCAGCGGATTACATGAAGCTTTCTTT.

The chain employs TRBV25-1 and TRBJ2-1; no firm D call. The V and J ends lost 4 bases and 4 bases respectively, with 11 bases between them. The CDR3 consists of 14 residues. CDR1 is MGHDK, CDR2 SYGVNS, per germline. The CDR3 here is CASSGPGTYNEQFF. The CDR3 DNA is TGTGCCAGCAGTGGCCCCGGCACGTACAATGAGCAGTTCTTC.

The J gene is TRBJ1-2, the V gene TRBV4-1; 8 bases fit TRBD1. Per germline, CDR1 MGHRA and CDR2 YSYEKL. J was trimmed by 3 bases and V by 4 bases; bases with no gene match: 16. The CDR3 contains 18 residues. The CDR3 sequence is CASSPWSGGAGSDYGYTF. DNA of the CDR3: TGCGCCAGCAGCCCGTGGTCAGGGGGCGCGGGATCGGACTATGGCTACACCTTC.

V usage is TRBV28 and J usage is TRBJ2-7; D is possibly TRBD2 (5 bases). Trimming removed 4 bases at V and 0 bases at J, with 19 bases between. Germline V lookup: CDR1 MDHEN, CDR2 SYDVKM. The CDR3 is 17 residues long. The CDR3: CASSSPSTILSSYEQYV. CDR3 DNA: TGTGCCAGCAGTTCCCCCTCGACTATCCTAAGCTCCTACGAGCAGTACGTC.

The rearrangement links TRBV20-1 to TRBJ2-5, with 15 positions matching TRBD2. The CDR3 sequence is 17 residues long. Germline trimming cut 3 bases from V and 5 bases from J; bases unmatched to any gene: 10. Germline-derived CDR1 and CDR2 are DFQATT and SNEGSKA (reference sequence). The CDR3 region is CSASGLAGGIQEETQYF. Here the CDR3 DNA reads TGCAGTGCTAGCGGACTAGCGGGGGGGATTCAGGAGGAGACCCAGTACTTC.

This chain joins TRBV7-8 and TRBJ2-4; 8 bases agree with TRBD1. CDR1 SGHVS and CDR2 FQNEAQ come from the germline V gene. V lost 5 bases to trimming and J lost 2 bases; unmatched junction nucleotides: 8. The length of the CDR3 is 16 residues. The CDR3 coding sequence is TGTGCCAGCAGCGCTACAGGGGGAATCACCAAAAACATTCAGTACTTC. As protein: CASSATGGITKNIQYF.

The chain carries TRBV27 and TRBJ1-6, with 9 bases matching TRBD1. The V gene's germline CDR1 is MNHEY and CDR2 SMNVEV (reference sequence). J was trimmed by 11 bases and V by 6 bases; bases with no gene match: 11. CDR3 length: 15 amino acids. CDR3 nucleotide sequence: TGTGCCAGCAGGTTGGACAGGGGCCCCACGGCACCCCTCCACTTT. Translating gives CASRLDRGPTAPLHF.

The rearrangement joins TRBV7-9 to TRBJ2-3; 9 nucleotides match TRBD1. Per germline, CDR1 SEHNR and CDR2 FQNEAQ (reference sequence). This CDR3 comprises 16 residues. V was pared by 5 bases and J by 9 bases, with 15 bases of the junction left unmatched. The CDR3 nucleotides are TGTGCCAGCAGCGACTACAGGGGGCGCATAGAGGCCACGCAGTATTTT. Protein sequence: CASSDYRGRIEATQYF.

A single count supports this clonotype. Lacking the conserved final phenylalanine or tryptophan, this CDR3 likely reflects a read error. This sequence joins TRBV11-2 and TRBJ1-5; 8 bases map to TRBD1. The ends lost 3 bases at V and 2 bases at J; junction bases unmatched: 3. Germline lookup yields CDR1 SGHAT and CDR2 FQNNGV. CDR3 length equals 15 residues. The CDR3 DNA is TGTGCCAGCAGCTTCGACAGGGGAGGCAATCAGCCCCAGCATTTA. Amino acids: CASSFDRGGNQPQHL.

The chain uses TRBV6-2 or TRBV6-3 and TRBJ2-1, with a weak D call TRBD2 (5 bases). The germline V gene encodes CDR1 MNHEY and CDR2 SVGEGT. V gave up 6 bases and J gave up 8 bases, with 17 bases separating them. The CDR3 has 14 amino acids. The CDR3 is CASSEGFWVDEQFF. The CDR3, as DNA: TGTGCCAGCAGCGAGGGCTTCTGGGTTGATGAGCAGTTCTTC.

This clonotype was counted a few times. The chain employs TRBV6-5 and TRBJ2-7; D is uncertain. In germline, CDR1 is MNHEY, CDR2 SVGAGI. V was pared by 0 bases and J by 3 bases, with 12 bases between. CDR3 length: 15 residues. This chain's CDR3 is CASSYSVGADYEQYF. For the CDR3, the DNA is TGTGCCAGCAGTTACTCGGTAGGCGCCGACTACGAGCAGTACTTC.

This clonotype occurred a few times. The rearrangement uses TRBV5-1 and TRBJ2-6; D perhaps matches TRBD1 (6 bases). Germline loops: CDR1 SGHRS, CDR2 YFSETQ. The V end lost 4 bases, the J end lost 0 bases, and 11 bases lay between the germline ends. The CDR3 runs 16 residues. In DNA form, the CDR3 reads TGCGCCAGCAGCGCATCACAGGGCTCTGGGGCCAACGTCCTGACTTTC. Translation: CASSASQGSGANVLTF.

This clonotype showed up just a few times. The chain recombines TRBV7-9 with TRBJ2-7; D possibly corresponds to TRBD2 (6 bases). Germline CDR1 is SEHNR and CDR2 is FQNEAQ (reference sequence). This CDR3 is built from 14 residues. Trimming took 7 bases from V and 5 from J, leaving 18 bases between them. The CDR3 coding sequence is TGTGCCAGCACCCCCAGAGGGAGGAGGGACGAGCAGTACTTC. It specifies CASTPRGRRDEQYF.

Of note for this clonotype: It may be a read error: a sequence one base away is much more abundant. The CDR3 bases are TGTGTCAGCAGTTTACTCCCGGGGGGAGAAGATACGCAGTATTTT. Protein sequence: CVSSLLPGGEDTQYF. The chain has TRBV28 and TRBJ2-3, with 7 bases aligning to TRBD2. The germline gives CDR1 MDHEN, CDR2 SYDVKM. This CDR3 has 15 amino acids.

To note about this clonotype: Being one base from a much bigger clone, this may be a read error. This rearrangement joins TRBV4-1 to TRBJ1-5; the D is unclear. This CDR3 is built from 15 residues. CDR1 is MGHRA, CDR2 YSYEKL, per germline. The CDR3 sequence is CASGQAFSGMQPQHF. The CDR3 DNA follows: TGCGCCAGCGGCCAAGCATTTTCGGGGATGCAGCCCCAGCATTTT.

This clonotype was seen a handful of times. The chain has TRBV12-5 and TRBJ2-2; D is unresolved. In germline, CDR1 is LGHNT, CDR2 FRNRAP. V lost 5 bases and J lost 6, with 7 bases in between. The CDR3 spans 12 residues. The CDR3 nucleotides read TGTGCTAGTGGTGACGGGTCCGGGGAGCTGTTTTTT. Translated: CASGDGSGELFF.

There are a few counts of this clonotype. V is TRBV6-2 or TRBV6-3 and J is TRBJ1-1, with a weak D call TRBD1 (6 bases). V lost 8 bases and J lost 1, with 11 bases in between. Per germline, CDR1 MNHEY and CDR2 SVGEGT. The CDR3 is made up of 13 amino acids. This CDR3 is CASALGGNTEAFF. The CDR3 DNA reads TGTGCCAGCGCACTAGGGGGGAACACTGAAGCTTTCTTT.

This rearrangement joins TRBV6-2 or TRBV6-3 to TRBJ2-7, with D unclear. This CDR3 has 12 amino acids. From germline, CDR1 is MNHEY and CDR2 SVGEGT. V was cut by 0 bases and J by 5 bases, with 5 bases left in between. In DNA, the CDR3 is TGTGCCAGCAGTTACTCGAATAACGAGCAGTACGTC. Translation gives CASSYSNNEQYV.

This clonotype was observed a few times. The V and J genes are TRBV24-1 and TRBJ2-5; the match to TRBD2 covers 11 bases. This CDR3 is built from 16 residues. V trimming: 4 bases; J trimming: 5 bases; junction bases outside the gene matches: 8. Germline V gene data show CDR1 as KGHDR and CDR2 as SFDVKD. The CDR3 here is CATSEPGLAGPETQYF. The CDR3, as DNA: TGTGCCACCAGTGAGCCTGGACTAGCGGGCCCGGAGACCCAGTACTTC.

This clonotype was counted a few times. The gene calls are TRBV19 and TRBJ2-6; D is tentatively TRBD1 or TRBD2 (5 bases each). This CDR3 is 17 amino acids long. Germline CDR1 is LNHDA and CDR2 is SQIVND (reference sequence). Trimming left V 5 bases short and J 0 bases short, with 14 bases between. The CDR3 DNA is TGTGCCAGTAGTTTTGGGACGGATCGCTCTGGGGCCAACGTCCTGACTTTC. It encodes CASSFGTDRSGANVLTF.

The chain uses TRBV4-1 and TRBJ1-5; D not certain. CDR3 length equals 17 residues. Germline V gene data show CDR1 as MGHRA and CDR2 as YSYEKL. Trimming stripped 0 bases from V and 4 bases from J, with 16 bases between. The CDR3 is CASSQDAGRPLNQPQHF. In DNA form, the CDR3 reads TGCGCCAGCAGCCAAGATGCGGGCAGGCCGCTAAATCAGCCCCAGCATTTT.

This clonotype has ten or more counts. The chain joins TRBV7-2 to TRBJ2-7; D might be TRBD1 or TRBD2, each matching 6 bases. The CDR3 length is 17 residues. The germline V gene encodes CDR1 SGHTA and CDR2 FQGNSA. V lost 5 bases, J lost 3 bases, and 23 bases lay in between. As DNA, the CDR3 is TGTGCCAGCAGCGGTTACAGGGAGGCCTCAAATGTCTACGAGCAGTACTTC. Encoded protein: CASSGYREASNVYEQYF.